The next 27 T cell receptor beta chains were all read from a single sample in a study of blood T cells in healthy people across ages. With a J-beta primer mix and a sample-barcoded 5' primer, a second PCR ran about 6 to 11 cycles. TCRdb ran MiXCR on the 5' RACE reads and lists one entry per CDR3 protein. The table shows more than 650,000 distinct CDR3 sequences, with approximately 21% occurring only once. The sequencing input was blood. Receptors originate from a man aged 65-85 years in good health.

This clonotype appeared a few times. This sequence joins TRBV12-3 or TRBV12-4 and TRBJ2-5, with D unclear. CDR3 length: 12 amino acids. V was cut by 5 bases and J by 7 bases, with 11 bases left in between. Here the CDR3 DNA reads TGTGCCAGCAGTCCCGTATCAGGGACCCAGTACTTC. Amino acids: CASSPVSGTQYF.

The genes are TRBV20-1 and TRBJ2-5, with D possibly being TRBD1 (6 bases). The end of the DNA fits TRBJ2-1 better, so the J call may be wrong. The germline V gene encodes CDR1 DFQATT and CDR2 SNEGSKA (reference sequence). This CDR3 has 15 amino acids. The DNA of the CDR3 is TGCAGTGCTAGCCCCAACAGGGCCCTGAGCAATGAGCAGTTCTTC. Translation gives CSASPNRALSNEQFF.

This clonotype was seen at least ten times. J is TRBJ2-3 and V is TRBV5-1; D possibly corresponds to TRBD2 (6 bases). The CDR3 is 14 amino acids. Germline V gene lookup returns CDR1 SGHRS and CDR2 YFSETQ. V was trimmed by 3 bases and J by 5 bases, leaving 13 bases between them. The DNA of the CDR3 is TGCGCCAGCAGCTGGGCTAGCGCCCAAGATACGCAGTATTTT. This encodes CASSWASAQDTQYF.

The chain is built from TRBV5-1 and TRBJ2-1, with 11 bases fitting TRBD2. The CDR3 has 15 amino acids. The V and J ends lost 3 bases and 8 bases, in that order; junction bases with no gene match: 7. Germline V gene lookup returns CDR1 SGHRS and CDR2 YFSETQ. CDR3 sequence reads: CASSSATSGVDEQFF. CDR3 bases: TGCGCCAGCAGCTCTGCGACTAGCGGGGTCGATGAGCAGTTCTTC.

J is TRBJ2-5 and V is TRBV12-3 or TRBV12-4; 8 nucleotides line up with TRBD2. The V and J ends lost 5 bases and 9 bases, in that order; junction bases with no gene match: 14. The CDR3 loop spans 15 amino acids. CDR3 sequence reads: CASSRVPGLEGPQYF. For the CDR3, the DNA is TGTGCCAGCAGTCGGGTCCCGGGACTAGAGGGTCCCCAGTACTTC.

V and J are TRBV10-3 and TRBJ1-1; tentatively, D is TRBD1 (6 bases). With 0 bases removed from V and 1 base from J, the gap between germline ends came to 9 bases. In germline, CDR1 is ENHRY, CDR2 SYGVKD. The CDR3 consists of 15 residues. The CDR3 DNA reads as TGTGCCATCAGTGAGTCTAAGACAGGGAACACTGAAGCTTTCTTT. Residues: CAISESKTGNTEAFF.

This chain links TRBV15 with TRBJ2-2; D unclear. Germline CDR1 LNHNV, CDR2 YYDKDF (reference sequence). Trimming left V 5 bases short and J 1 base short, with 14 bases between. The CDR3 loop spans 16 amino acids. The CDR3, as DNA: TGTGCCACCAGCCCTCTGGGTTCCAAGAACACCGGGGAGCTGTTTTTT. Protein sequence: CATSPLGSKNTGELFF.

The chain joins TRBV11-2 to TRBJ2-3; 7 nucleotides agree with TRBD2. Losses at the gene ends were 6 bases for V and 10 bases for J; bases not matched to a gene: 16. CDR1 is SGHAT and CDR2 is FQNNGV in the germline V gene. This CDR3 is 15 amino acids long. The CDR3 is CASSILSGNIRPQYF. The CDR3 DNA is TGTGCCAGCAGTATACTAAGCGGGAACATCAGGCCGCAGTATTTT.

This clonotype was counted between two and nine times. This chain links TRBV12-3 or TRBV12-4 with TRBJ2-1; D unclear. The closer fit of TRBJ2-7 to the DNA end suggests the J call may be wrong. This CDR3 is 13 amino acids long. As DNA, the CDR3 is TGTGCCAGCAGTCTTGGCAGGATAGTCGAGCAGTACTTC. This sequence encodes CASSLGRIVEQYF.

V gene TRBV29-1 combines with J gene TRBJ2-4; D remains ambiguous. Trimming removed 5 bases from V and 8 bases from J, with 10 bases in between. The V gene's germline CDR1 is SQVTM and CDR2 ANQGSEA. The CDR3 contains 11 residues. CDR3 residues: CSVSGVDIQYF. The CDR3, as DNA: TGCAGCGTTTCCGGCGTGGACATTCAGTACTTC.

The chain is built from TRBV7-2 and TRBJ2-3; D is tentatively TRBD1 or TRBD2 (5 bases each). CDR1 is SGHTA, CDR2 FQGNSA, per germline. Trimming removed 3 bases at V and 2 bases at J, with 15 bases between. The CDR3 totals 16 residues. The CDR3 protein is CASSFLRGPPTDTQYF. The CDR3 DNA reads TGTGCCAGCAGCTTTTTACGGGGACCTCCCACAGATACGCAGTATTTT.

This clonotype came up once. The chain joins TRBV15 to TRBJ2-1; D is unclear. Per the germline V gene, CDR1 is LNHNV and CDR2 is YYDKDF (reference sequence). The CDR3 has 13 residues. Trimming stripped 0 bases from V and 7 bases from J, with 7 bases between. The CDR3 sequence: CATSRDLGNEQFF. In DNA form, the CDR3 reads TGTGCCACCAGCAGAGATTTGGGGAATGAGCAGTTCTTC. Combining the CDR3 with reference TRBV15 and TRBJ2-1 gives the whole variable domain DAMVIQNPRYQVTQFGKPVTLSCSQTLNHNVMYWYQQKSSQAPKLLFHYYDKDFNNEADTPDNFQSRRPNTSFCFLDIRSPGLGDTAMYLCATSRDLGNEQFFGPGTRLTVL.

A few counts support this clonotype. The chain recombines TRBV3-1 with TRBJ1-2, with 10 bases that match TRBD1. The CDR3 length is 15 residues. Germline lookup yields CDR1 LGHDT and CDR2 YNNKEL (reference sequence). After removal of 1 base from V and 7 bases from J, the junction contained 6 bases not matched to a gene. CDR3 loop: CASSQVRTGGPGYTF. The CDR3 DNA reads TGTGCCAGCAGCCAAGTTAGGACAGGGGGACCTGGCTACACCTTC.

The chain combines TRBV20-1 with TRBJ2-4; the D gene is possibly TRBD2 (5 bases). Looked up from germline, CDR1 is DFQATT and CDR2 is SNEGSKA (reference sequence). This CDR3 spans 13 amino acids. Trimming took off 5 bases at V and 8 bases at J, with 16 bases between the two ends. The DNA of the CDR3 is TGCAGTGCTGCTAGCCCTTCAGGTGACATTCAGTACTTC. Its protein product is CSAASPSGDIQYF.

The CDR3 coding sequence is TGTGCCAGCAGTCCCCTTGTAGCCGGAGTGCGTGCAGATACGCAGTATTTT. Its translation: CASSPLVAGVRADTQYF. V gene TRBV12-3 or TRBV12-4 combines with J gene TRBJ2-3; D call uncertain. The V and J ends lost 5 bases and 4 bases respectively, with 22 bases between them. The CDR3 is made up of 17 amino acids.

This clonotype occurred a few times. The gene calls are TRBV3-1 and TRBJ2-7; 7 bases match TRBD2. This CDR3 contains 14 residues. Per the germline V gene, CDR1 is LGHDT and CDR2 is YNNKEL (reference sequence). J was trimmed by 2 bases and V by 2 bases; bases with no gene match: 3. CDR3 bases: TGTGCCAGCAGCCAAAGAGCGGGGCCCTACGAGCAGTACTTC. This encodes CASSQRAGPYEQYF.

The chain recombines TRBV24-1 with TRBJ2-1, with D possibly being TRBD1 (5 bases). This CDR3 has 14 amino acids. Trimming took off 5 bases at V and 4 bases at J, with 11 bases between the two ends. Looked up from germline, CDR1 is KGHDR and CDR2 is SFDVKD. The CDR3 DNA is TGTGCCACCAGTGGTGCAGGACAATACAATGAGCAGTTCTTC. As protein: CATSGAGQYNEQFF.

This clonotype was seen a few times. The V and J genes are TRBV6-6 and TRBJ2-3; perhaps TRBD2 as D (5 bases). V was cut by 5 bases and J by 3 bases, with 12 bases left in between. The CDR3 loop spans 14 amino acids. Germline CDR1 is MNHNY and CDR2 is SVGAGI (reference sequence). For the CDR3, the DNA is TGTGCCAGCAGTACCTCACTAGTTACAGATACGCAGTATTTT. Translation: CASSTSLVTDTQYF.

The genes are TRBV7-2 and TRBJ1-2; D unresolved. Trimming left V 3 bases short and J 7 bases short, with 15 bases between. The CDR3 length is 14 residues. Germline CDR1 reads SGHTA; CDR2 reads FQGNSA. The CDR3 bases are TGTGCCAGCAGCTTCCCGGAGCCGAAGTTTGGCTACACCTTC. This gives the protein CASSFPEPKFGYTF. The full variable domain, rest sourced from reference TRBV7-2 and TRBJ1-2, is GAGVSQSPSNKVTEKGKDVELRCDPISGHTALYWYRQSLGQGLEFLIYFQGNSAPDKSGLPSDRFSAERTGGSVSTLTIQRTQQEDSAVYLCASSFPEPKFGYTFGSGTRLTVV.

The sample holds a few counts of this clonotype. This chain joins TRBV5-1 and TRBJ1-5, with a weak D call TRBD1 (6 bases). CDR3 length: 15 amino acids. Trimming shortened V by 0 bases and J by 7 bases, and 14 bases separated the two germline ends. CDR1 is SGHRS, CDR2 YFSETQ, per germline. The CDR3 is CASSLDGGLGQPQHF. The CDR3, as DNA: TGCGCCAGCAGCTTGGATGGGGGCTTAGGGCAGCCCCAGCATTTT.

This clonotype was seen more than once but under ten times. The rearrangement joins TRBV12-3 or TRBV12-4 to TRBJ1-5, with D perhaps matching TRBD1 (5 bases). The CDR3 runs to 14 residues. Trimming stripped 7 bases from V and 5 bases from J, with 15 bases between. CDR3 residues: CASTLSGGDQPQHF. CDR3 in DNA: TGTGCCAGCACCCTGAGCGGGGGGGATCAGCCCCAGCATTTT.

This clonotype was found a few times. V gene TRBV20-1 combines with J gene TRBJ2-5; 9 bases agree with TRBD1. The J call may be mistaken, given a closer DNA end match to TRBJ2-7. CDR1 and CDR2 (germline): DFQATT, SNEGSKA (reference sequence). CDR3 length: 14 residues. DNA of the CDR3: TGCAGTGCTAGTCCCGGGACAGGGACTTACGAGCAGTACTTC. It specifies CSASPGTGTYEQYF.

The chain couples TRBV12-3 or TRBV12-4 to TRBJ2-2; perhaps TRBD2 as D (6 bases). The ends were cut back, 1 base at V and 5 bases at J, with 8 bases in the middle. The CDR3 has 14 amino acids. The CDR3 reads CASSLVSGTGELFF. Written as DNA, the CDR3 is TGTGCCAGCAGTTTAGTTAGCGGTACCGGGGAGCTGTTTTTT.

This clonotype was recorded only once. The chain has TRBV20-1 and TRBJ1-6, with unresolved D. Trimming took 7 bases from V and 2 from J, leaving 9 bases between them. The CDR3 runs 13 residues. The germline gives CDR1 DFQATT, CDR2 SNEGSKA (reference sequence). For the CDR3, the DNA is TGCAGTGGGGGAGGCGCCTATAATTCACCCCTCCACTTT. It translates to CSGGGAYNSPLHF.

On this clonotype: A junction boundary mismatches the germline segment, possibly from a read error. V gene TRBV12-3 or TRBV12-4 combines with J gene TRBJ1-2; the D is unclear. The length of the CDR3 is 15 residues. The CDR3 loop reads CASSLGGSNIRSYTF. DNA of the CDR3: TGTGCCAGCAGCTTAGGAGGGTCCAACATACGAAGCTACACCTTC.

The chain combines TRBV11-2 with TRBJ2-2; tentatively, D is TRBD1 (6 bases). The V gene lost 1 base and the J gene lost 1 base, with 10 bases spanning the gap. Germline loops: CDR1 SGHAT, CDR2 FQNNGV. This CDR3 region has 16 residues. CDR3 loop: CASSLVSGENTGELFF. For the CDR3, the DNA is TGTGCCAGCAGCTTAGTATCAGGGGAGAACACCGGGGAGCTGTTTTTT. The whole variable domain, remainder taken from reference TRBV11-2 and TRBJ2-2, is EAGVAQSPRYKIIEKRQSVAFWCNPISGHATLYWYQQILGQGPKLLIQFQNNGVVDDSQLPKDRFSAERLKGVDSTLKIQPAKLEDSAVYLCASSLVSGENTGELFFGEGSRLTVL.

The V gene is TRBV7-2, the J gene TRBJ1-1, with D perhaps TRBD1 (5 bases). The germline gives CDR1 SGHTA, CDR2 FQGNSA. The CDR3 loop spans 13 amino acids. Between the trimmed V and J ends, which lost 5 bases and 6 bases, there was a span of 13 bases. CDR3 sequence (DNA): TGTGCCAGCAGCGGCCAGGGTAAGGCTGAAGCTTTCTTT. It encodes CASSGQGKAEAFF.